This T cell receptor (beta chain) was recorded in a study of Ad26.COV2.S vaccination and SARS-CoV-2 variants. Study-wide results and caveats: Vaccine and placebo recipients had comparable breadth of non-spike TCRs. Measurements of TCR breadth and depth may have given underestimates of the total T cell responses. Vaccine recipients showed a spike-specific TCR breadth that was higher than in placebo recipients. Substantial response breadth was reportedly seen for spike-specific CD8+ and CD4+ T cells after vaccination.

TCRdb's copy holds only in-frame clones and misses some; the assay was immunoSEQ multiplex PCR. The table shows under 150,000 clones, with more than 80% occurring only once. With regard to this clone: Its target is unknown.

Sequenced here: peripheral blood, sampled after recovery from COVID-19. The sequence was collected from a human donor who had recovered from COVID-19.

The CDR3 DNA sequence: TGTGCCAGCAGCCAAGGTGGGGCGAGGGCTTTCTTT. Its protein is CASSQGGARAFF. The rearrangement links TRBV3-1 (or the pseudogene TRBV3-2) to TRBJ1-1; perhaps TRBD1 as D (5 bases). This CDR3 spans 12 amino acids. V gave up 1 base and J gave up 11 bases, with 11 bases separating them. Germline assignment: CDR1 LGHDT and CDR2 YNNKEL (reference sequence).